This TCR beta chain was profiled in a study of cytomegalovirus exposure and HLA in healthy donors. Study at large: Drawn from HLA-typed donors, 83 million or so unique TCRs were held in an early data release. The study, taken as a whole, reports: Generally TCR sequences proved uncommon, though certain public TCRs appeared in numerous donors. Beyond CMV serostatus, there was no information to go on about immune exposure. Sequencing artifact likely explains a cluster of highly shared sequence variants.

The PCR made use of 60 Vbeta and 13 Jbeta primers. Only in-frame clones appear in the TCRdb table, and some are missing; sequencing was by immunoSEQ multiplex PCR. Found here are 85,000 to 100,000 clones, roughly three quarters of them singletons; the top ten hold just over 0.75%. Notes on this clone: The target antigen is unknown.

This sequence originates from a woman aged 55 to 70 in good health and CMV-seronegative. The sequenced sample was PBMCs.

CDR3 nucleotide sequence: TGTGCCAGCAGCCAAGGGGAGGCGCGGAGCTCCTACAATGAGCAGTTCTTC. It codes for CASSQGEARSSYNEQFF. The chain is built from TRBV14 and TRBJ2-1, with TRBD2 as a possible D gene (6 bases). The CDR3 runs 17 residues. V was trimmed by 1 base and J by 0 bases, leaving 13 bases between them. Looked up from germline, CDR1 is SGHDN and CDR2 is FVKESK.